This T cell receptor beta chain was captured in a study of T cell repertoires in cytomegalovirus infection. For the study at large: Recently identified HLA-C-restricted CMV epitopes were used, and well-studied HLA-B-restricted CMV epitopes were used as well. Matching HLA type and CMV infection were both indicated by public TCR beta signatures.

One entry per CDR3 protein results from TCRdb running MiXCR on the reads. The sample records about half a million distinct CDR3 sequences, more than 30% being singletons. The V segment lost 7 bases and the J segment 4 bases; nucleotides outside the gene matches: 6. This CDR3 contains 14 residues. Germline loops: CDR1 MNHNS, CDR2 SASEGT. Many counts were recorded for this clonotype. As yet, its antigen is unknown. Sample: cultured PBMCs, taken from culture after CMV antigen stimulation. The gene calls are TRBV6-1 and TRBJ2-3, with 9 bases matching TRBD1. The source is a human donor in good health (CMV status not recorded). Some clones in this sample may be carry-over from other donors' samples. The CDR3 DNA follows: TGTGCCAGCAATACGGGACAGGGACCAGATACGCAGTATTTT. Amino acid sequence: CASNTGQGPDTQYF.